This T cell receptor (beta chain) stems from a study of CD8 T cells in Susac syndrome. General observations from the study: A relatively small number of individuals underwent TCR sequencing and HLA analysis.

RNA totalling about 0.5 to 1 ug underwent reverse transcription with random hexamers. By means of immunoSEQ multiplex PCR, TCR beta CDR3 spanning 54 Vbeta and 13 Jbeta underwent amplification. One entry per CDR3 protein results from TCRdb running MiXCR on the immunoSEQ multiplex PCR reads. The table includes more than 20,000 distinct CDR3 sequences, approximately 93% detected once. CD8+ and CD4+ T cells circulating in blood were sequenced for TCR beta. The CD8+ and CD4+ T cells were isolated magnetically using a negative isolation approach, whereas the TEMRA cells were enriched by FACS. A word on this clonotype: Its antigen is still unknown.

The CDR3 is 14 residues long. The V end was cut by 6 bases, the J end by 2 bases, with 14 bases between. Looked up from germline, CDR1 is MNHEY and CDR2 is SVGEGT. This TCR was sampled from a human donor in good health. Sequenced sample: CD8+ T cells from PBMCs. This rearrangement joins TRBV6-2 or TRBV6-3 to TRBJ2-7, with a weak D call TRBD2 (5 bases). CDR3 coding DNA: TGTGCCAGCAGACCCCCTAGCTCCACCTACGAGCAGTACTTC. It specifies CASRPPSSTYEQYF.